What follows are 13 T cell receptor beta chains derived from one specimen sequenced in a study of vaccination effects on CD4 cells after COVID-19 (dated 2022 in TCRdb). Their antigens remain unidentified. After about 9 days of culture, CD4+ T cells were isolated with the EasySep CD4+ T cell isolation kit. Each participant received two doses of an mRNA SARS-CoV-2 vaccine, either BNT162b2 or mRNA-1273. The library was prepared using the immunoSEQ multiplex PCR assay. TCRdb carries this immuneACCESS record with in-frame sequences only. Its versions omit some clonotypes, under half of them owing to an unresolved V gene in the studies checked, with the rest unexplained. In this sample the table shows roughly 30,000 clones, about 74% of which occur a single time. The ten largest account for 15% of the sample. The specimen was CD4+ T cells from PBMCs cultured without peptide, collected after COVID-19 vaccination. The receptors originated from a human donor who received a COVID-19 vaccine.

The chain has TRBV24-1 and TRBJ2-5; 7 bases fit TRBD2. Germline V gene lookup returns CDR1 KGHDR and CDR2 SFDVKD. CDR3 length equals 14 residues. The J segment lost 2 bases and the V segment lost 4 bases, leaving 3 bases of the junction unmatched. This CDR3 reads CATSESGAQETQYF. The DNA for the CDR3 is TGTGCCACCAGTGAAAGCGGGGCTCAAGAGACCCAGTACTTC.

The V gene is TRBV7-2, the J gene TRBJ1-1, with D unclear. The CDR3 runs 14 residues. The V gene's germline CDR1 is SGHTA and CDR2 FQGNSA. V lost 5 bases and J 3 bases, leaving 13 bases between the germline ends. The CDR3 DNA sequence: TGTGCCAGCAGCCCCCACGGGCAGGACACTGAAGCTTTCTTT. This encodes CASSPHGQDTEAFF.

The chain joins TRBV5-1 to TRBJ2-1; TRBD2 agrees at 16 bases. The CDR3 is 16 amino acids. V shed 3 bases, J shed 8 bases, and the junction held 5 bases outside the gene matches. Looked up from germline, CDR1 is SGHRS and CDR2 is YFSETQ. The CDR3 reads CASSYTGLAGGDEQFF. The DNA of the CDR3 is TGCGCCAGCAGCTACACGGGACTAGCGGGAGGGGATGAGCAGTTCTTC.

In DNA, the CDR3 is TGTGCCAGCAGCCAAAGGGCCCTGAACACTGAAGCTTTCTTT. This translates into CASSQRALNTEAFF. The chain links TRBV7-9 to TRBJ1-1; no reliable D call. CDR3 size: 14 residues. The V gene lost 5 bases and the J gene lost 0 bases, with 10 bases spanning the gap. In germline, CDR1 is SEHNR, CDR2 FQNEAQ (reference sequence).

The rearrangement links TRBV6-5 to TRBJ1-1; no clear D gene. V was pared by 5 bases and J by 2 bases, with 12 bases between. This CDR3 comprises 14 residues. Germline V gene data show CDR1 as MNHEY and CDR2 as SVGAGI. The CDR3: CASSQLRINTEAFF. The DNA for the CDR3 is TGTGCCAGCAGTCAACTGAGGATTAACACTGAAGCTTTCTTT.

The V and J genes are TRBV6-4 and TRBJ1-5; weak D call: TRBD1 (5 bases). There are 13 residues in the CDR3. Germline V gives CDR1 MRHNA, CDR2 SNTAGT. V lost 5 bases, J lost 5 bases, and 10 bases lay in between. CDR3 residues: CASSWGEDQPQHF. CDR3 nucleotide sequence: TGTGCCAGCAGTTGGGGGGAGGATCAGCCCCAGCATTTT.

This chain links TRBV20-1 with TRBJ2-3; 7 positions agree with TRBD1. Germline loops: CDR1 DFQATT, CDR2 SNEGSKA (reference sequence). The CDR3 covers 16 residues. Losses at the gene ends were 3 bases for V and 6 bases for J; bases not matched to a gene: 15. The CDR3 spells CSASGPGLTGTDTQYF. For the CDR3, the DNA is TGCAGTGCTAGTGGACCCGGCCTGACAGGGACGGATACGCAGTATTTT.

This chain joins TRBV24-1 and TRBJ2-1, with 14 bases lining up with TRBD2. V trimming: 3 bases; J trimming: 8 bases; junction bases outside the gene matches: 5. Looked up from germline, CDR1 is KGHDR and CDR2 is SFDVKD. The CDR3 spans 16 residues. CDR3 sequence: CATSDPGTSGRDEQFF. CDR3 nucleotide sequence: TGTGCCACCAGTGATCCCGGGACTAGCGGGAGAGATGAGCAGTTCTTC.

This rearrangement joins TRBV21-1 to TRBJ1-6; TRBD1, as called in the table, went unchecked against the DNA. TRBV21-1 is an annotated pseudogene. CDR3 size: 20 residues. CDR3 coding DNA: TGTGCCAGCAGCAAAAACCGGACAGGGGTCCCCAGCTCCTATAATTCACCCCTCCACTTT. Its protein is CASSKNRTGVPSSYNSPLHF.

This chain connects TRBV25-1 to TRBJ1-4; D perhaps matches TRBD1 (6 bases). V was trimmed by 3 bases and J by 7 bases, leaving 15 bases between them. The CDR3 covers 15 residues. Germline CDR1 reads MGHDK; CDR2 reads SYGVNS. The CDR3 sequence is CASSDGGRGPEKLFF. CDR3 in DNA: TGTGCCAGCAGTGATGGCGGCAGGGGCCCTGAAAAACTGTTTTTT.

The V call is TRBV18, the J call TRBJ1-5; D may be TRBD1 (5 bases). CDR3 length equals 14 residues. V lost 3 bases and J 1 base, leaving 7 bases between the germline ends. Germline-derived CDR1 and CDR2 are KGHSH and LQKENI. Here the CDR3 reads CASSPAGSNQPQHF. The CDR3 nucleotides are TGTGCCAGCTCACCGGCAGGGAGCAATCAGCCCCAGCATTTT.

This clone was detected only once. This chain uses TRBV5-4 with TRBJ1-1; 11 bases map to TRBD1. V shed 1 base, J shed 5 bases, and the junction held 4 bases outside the gene matches. CDR1 and CDR2 from the germline V gene are SGHNT and YYREEE (reference sequence). This CDR3 is 15 amino acids long. The CDR3 sequence is CASSLRGQGGTEAFF. The CDR3 DNA reads TGTGCCAGCAGCTTGAGGGGACAGGGGGGAACTGAAGCTTTCTTT. Combining the CDR3 with reference TRBV5-4 and TRBJ1-1 gives the whole variable domain ETGVTQSPTHLIKTRGQQVTLRCSSQSGHNTVSWYQQALGQGPQFIFQYYREEENGRGNFPPRFSGLQFPNYSSELNVNALELDDSALYLCASSLRGQGGTEAFFGQGTRLTVV.

V usage is TRBV5-5 and J usage is TRBJ1-1; D ambiguous. The V gene's germline CDR1 is SGHKS and CDR2 YYEKEE (reference sequence). V lost 3 bases and J 0 bases, leaving 9 bases between the germline ends. The CDR3 sequence is 14 residues long. The CDR3 loop reads CASSSLVMNTEAFF. The CDR3 nucleotides read TGTGCCAGCAGCTCCCTTGTGATGAACACTGAAGCTTTCTTT.